This TCR beta chain was profiled in a study of identical twins. Each CDR3 protein is one row after TCRdb ran MiXCR on the 5' RACE reads. The sample records more than 650,000 distinct CDR3 sequences, roughly 6% being singletons. This CDR3 spans 12 amino acids. Looked up from germline, CDR1 is SQVTM and CDR2 is ANQGSEA. Trimming removed 7 bases at V and 2 bases at J, with 10 bases between. V is TRBV29-1 and J is TRBJ2-3; D unresolved. The clonotype was recovered from a man aged 18 to 35 in good health. Sequencing input: naive T cells sorted from blood. The DNA of the CDR3 is TGCAGCGGGGGTCGGGTCACAGATACGCAGTATTTT. Translation gives CSGGRVTDTQYF.